This is a list of T cell receptor beta chains from one sample in a study of T-cell memory formation after mild COVID-19. In TCRdb, the 5' RACE reads were re-called with MiXCR into one record per CDR3 protein. The sample yields approximately 340,000 distinct CDR3 sequences, 15% to 20% seen once. The specimen sequenced was PBMCs or a T cell subset sorted from them (not recorded which). These receptors all come from a man younger than 30 who had mild COVID-19 (a few samples of this study predate the infection). Cell type and time point are not known. Both conserved end residues are part of each CDR3. Each record gives: CDR3 protein, CDR3 DNA, clone size, V gene, J gene, D gene. D genes are given only for firm matches. Clone size, where shown, is once, few, many, or a class for clones that have expanded.

CASSPGQGSNQPQHF	TGTGCCAGCAGTCCCGGACAGGGGAGCAATCAGCCCCAGCATTTT	NA	TRBV7-2	TRBJ1-5	TRBD1
CSARVWSPDTQYF	TGCAGTGCTAGAGTCTGGAGTCCAGATACGCAGTATTTT	NA	TRBV20-1	TRBJ2-3	NA
CASSSRAEGSGELFF	TGTGCCAGCAGCTCCCGAGCAGAGGGTTCCGGGGAGCTGTTTTTT	NA	TRBV5-6	TRBJ2-2	NA
CSVWTGDTGANVLTF	TGCAGCGTTTGGACAGGGGATACTGGGGCCAACGTCCTGACTTTC	NA	TRBV29-1	TRBJ2-6	TRBD1
CASSLGAGGSDTQYF	TGTGCCAGCAGCTTAGGAGCGGGGGGTTCAGATACGCAGTATTTT	few	TRBV7-6	TRBJ2-3	TRBD2
CASSPTSVEQGEAFF	TGTGCCAGCAGTCCCACTTCCGTTGAACAGGGTGAAGCTTTCTTT	many	TRBV12-3/TRBV12-4	TRBJ1-1	NA
CASSFGGNTEAFF	TGCGCCAGCAGCTTCGGGGGGAACACTGAAGCTTTCTTT	many	TRBV12-3/TRBV12-4	TRBJ1-1	NA
CASSALPSEGQGWYGYTF	TGCGCCAGCAGCGCCCTACCGTCAGAGGGACAGGGATGGTATGGCTACACCTTC	few	TRBV5-1	TRBJ1-2	TRBD1
CSARVPSGGYNEQFF	TGCAGTGCTAGGGTCCCCAGCGGGGGTTACAATGAGCAGTTCTTC	few	TRBV20-1	TRBJ2-1	TRBD2
CASTSVDSNQPQHF	TGTGCCAGCACCTCAGTAGATAGCAATCAGCCCCAGCATTTT	few	TRBV28	TRBJ1-5	NA
CASSQDQRQGPPEAFF	TGTGCCAGCAGCCAAGATCAGCGGCAGGGTCCGCCTGAAGCTTTCTTT	NA	TRBV4-2	TRBJ1-1	NA
CASSFEVEQFF	TGTGCCAGCAGCTTTGAAGTCGAGCAGTTCTTC	NA	TRBV5-6	TRBJ2-1	NA
CASRTGGYGYTF	TGTGCCAGCAGAACAGGGGGCTATGGCTACACCTTC	many	TRBV7-2	TRBJ1-2	TRBD1
CARPPPQGDLNTEAFF	TGCGCCAGGCCCCCACCCCAGGGGGACCTTAACACTGAAGCTTTCTTT	few	TRBV10-1	TRBJ1-1	TRBD1
CASSAGQSTDTQYF	TGCGCCAGCAGCGCGGGACAGAGTACAGATACGCAGTATTTT	many	TRBV5-1	TRBJ2-3	NA
CASGLEWAEAFF	TGTGCTAGTGGTTTGGAGTGGGCAGAAGCTTTCTTT	few	TRBV12-5	TRBJ1-1	NA
CSARVPGTGDEQYF	TGCAGTGCTAGAGTCCCTGGGACAGGGGACGAGCAGTACTTC	few	TRBV20-1	TRBJ2-7	TRBD1
CASSQDHPGGRNTGELFF	TGTGCCAGCAGCCAAGATCATCCAGGGGGCAGGAACACCGGGGAGCTGTTTTTT	NA	TRBV14	TRBJ2-2	TRBD1
CASVKRTGYGYTF	TGTGCCAGCGTTAAACGGACCGGGTATGGCTACACCTTC	once	TRBV12-3/TRBV12-4	TRBJ1-2	NA
CASSLDSQNTQYF	TGTGCCAGCAGTTTAGACAGCCAGAATACGCAGTATTTT	many	TRBV12-3/TRBV12-4	TRBJ2-3	NA
CASSPFRTGASETQYF	TGCGCCAGCAGCCCTTTTAGGACCGGGGCGAGCGAGACCCAGTACTTC	NA	TRBV5-1	TRBJ2-5	NA
CASSFWTGASGDTQYF	TGTGCCAGCAGCTTCTGGACAGGGGCGTCCGGAGATACGCAGTATTTT	NA	TRBV7-9	TRBJ2-3	TRBD1
CASSYTGANTGELFF	TGTGCCAGCAGTTACACAGGGGCGAACACCGGGGAGCTGTTTTTT	NA	TRBV12-3/TRBV12-4	TRBJ2-2	TRBD1
CASSPDPGTEAFF	TGTGCCAGCTCACCCGACCCGGGGACTGAAGCTTTCTTT	NA	TRBV18	TRBJ1-1	NA
CASKGGGAKYEQFF	TGCGCCAGCAAGGGCGGGGGGGCGAAATATGAGCAGTTCTTC	NA	TRBV5-1	TRBJ2-1	TRBD2
CASSQPASRGTQYF	TGCGCCAGCAGCCAACCTGCGTCCCGGGGGACCCAGTACTTC	NA	TRBV4-1	TRBJ2-5	NA
CASSQDPVYTQYF	TGCGCCAGCAGCCAAGATCCAGTGTATACGCAGTATTTT	NA	TRBV4-3	TRBJ2-3	NA
CAWSVGTGVDNEQFF	TGTGCCTGGAGTGTAGGGACAGGGGTTGACAATGAGCAGTTCTTC	many	TRBV30	TRBJ2-1	TRBD1
CSGGRVIRDEQFF	TGCAGTGGGGGACGGGTAATAAGGGATGAGCAGTTCTTC	NA	TRBV20-1	TRBJ2-1	NA
CASSLGAVTDTQYF	TGCGCCAGCAGCTTGGGGGCGGTGACAGATACGCAGTATTTT	many	TRBV5-1	TRBJ2-3	NA
CATSDPANYGYTF	TGTGCCACCAGTGATCCAGCTAACTATGGCTACACCTTC	NA	TRBV24-1	TRBJ1-2	NA
CASSRQGAPAGELFF	TGTGCCAGCAGTCGACAGGGGGCGCCGGCCGGGGAGCTGTTTTTT	NA	TRBV3-1	TRBJ2-2	TRBD1
CASSDLGNYGYTF	TGTGCCAGCAGTGACCTGGGTAACTATGGCTACACCTTC	NA	TRBV25-1	TRBJ1-2	NA
CATNAQARLSSTDTQYF	TGTGCCACGAACGCCCAGGCGAGGCTTTCTAGCACAGATACGCAGTATTTT	few	TRBV10-3	TRBJ2-3	NA
CASSQSPGTGLYEQYF	TGTGCCAGCAGTCAAAGCCCCGGGACAGGTCTCTACGAGCAGTACTTC	NA	TRBV11-2	TRBJ2-7	TRBD1
CATSRDLATEKLFF	TGTGCCACCAGCAGAGATTTAGCTACGGAAAAACTGTTTTTT	NA	TRBV15	TRBJ1-4	NA
CASSQDPIRTSPYEQYF	TGTGCCAGCAGCCAAGATCCCATCCGGACTAGTCCGTACGAGCAGTACTTC	few	TRBV4-2	TRBJ2-7	TRBD2
CASSPRLRETQYF	TGTGCCAGCAGCCCTCGCTTACGAGAGACCCAGTACTTC	few	TRBV7-2	TRBJ2-5	NA
CASSLLMNEQFF	TGTGCCAGCAGCTTGTTAATGAATGAGCAGTTCTTC	many	TRBV7-9	TRBJ2-1	NA
CASSPRGPGTANTGELFF	TGTGCCAGCAGCCCTAGAGGGCCCGGGACAGCGAACACCGGGGAGCTGTTTTTT	NA	TRBV7-9	TRBJ2-2	TRBD1
CASSPETKVRETQYF	TGTGCCAGCAGCCCCGAAACAAAAGTTCGGGAGACCCAGTACTTC	NA	TRBV3-1	TRBJ2-5	NA
CASSFWVGSTEAFF	TGTGCCAGCAGTTTTTGGGTTGGGTCGACTGAAGCTTTCTTT	NA	TRBV12-3/TRBV12-4	TRBJ1-1	NA
CASGIDRGQHEQYF	TGTGCCAGCGGCATTGACAGGGGACAACACGAGCAGTACTTC	NA	TRBV5-6	TRBJ2-7	TRBD1
CASSQRLVSSGANVLTF	TGCGCCAGCAGCCAAAGGCTCGTAAGCTCTGGGGCCAACGTCCTGACTTTC	NA	TRBV4-3	TRBJ2-6	NA
CASSSLGVGYTF	TGTGCCAGCAGCTCCCTCGGGGTCGGCTACACCTTC	NA	TRBV5-5	TRBJ1-2	NA
CSASPSGGRTSTDTQYF	TGCAGTGCTTCCCCTAGCGGGGGGAGGACTAGCACAGATACGCAGTATTTT	NA	TRBV20-1	TRBJ2-3	TRBD2
CASSDSWTQYF	TGTGCCAGCAGTGATTCCTGGACGCAGTATTTT	NA	TRBV2	TRBJ2-3	NA
CAIRQTSGGSTDTQYF	TGTGCCATCAGACAGACTAGCGGGGGTAGCACAGATACGCAGTATTTT	few	TRBV10-3	TRBJ2-3	TRBD2
CASSLARASHYQETQYF	TGCGCCAGCAGCTTGGCCAGGGCTAGCCACTACCAAGAGACCCAGTACTTC	NA	TRBV5-1	TRBJ2-5	NA
CASSPPGAEQYF	TGTGCCAGCAGCCCGCCAGGGGCCGAGCAGTACTTC	few	TRBV12-3/TRBV12-4	TRBJ2-7	NA
CASSLQGTGGNNEQFF	TGTGCCAGCAGCTTACAAGGGACAGGGGGTAACAATGAGCAGTTCTTC	NA	TRBV7-8	TRBJ2-1	TRBD1
CASSAWDNRQETQYF	TGTGCCAGCAGCGCCTGGGACAACCGACAAGAGACCCAGTACTTC	NA	TRBV9	TRBJ2-5	NA
CASRGPGDTIYF	TGTGCCAGCAGGGGCCCGGGGGACACCATATATTTT	few	TRBV6-5	TRBJ1-3	NA
CASSPGDRGGYGYTF	TGTGCCAGCAGTCCGGGGGACAGGGGGGGCTATGGCTACACCTTC	NA	TRBV12-3/TRBV12-4	TRBJ1-2	TRBD1
CASSQDSIPPRAFF	TGCGCCAGCAGCCAGGACAGCATCCCACCGAGGGCTTTCTTT	NA	TRBV5-1	TRBJ1-1	NA
CASSRETGAHQPQHF	TGCGCCAGCAGCCGAGAGACCGGGGCTCATCAGCCCCAGCATTTT	NA	TRBV4-3	TRBJ1-5	NA
CSARDPKPGQGSYNEQFF	TGCAGTGCTAGAGACCCCAAGCCGGGACAGGGCTCCTACAATGAGCAGTTCTTC	NA	TRBV20-1	TRBJ2-1	TRBD1